Listed here are 2 T cell receptor beta chains from one sample, sequenced in a study of blood T cell repertoires in COVID-19. Repertoires were generated with immunoSEQ multiplex PCR, while TCRdb's copy carries only in-frame clones and drops some. Of about 240,000 clones listed, around 87% were seen once; the top ten hold 2.5% to 3.5%. Sequencing used PBMCs or T cells enriched from blood (not recorded which). Every receptor here comes from a middle-aged woman with acute COVID-19.

V gene TRBV6-5 combines with J gene TRBJ1-3; D not resolved. Germline lookup yields CDR1 MNHEY and CDR2 SVGAGI. The CDR3 has 11 residues. V shed 8 bases and J shed 4 bases, with 6 bases lying between them. This chain's CDR3 is CASGRGNTIYF. The CDR3 DNA follows: TGTGCCAGCGGTCGGGGAAACACCATATATTTT.

This chain uses TRBV11-3 with TRBJ1-1; D is undetermined. Per germline, CDR1 SGHNT and CDR2 YENEEA. Trimming removed 5 bases at V and 1 base at J, with 11 bases between. The CDR3 is 14 amino acids. The CDR3 reads CASSPGLGNTEAFF. CDR3 coding DNA: TGTGCCAGCAGCCCCGGACTGGGGAACACTGAAGCTTTCTTT.